This T cell receptor (beta chain) was identified during a study of T cell responses to AZD1222 COVID-19 vaccine. Comments on this clone: The antigen is not known.

Clones were read by immunoSEQ multiplex PCR, and TCRdb kept only the in-frame ones, dropping some. The sample records 150,000 or so clones, roughly 87% being singletons. Broader study findings: Spike-specific TCR breadth rose after two AZD1222 doses, and depth rose as well.

Sequencing used peripheral blood, obtained 28 days after the second AZD1222 dose. The TCR comes from an adult who received the AZD1222 COVID-19 vaccine.

CDR3 protein: CASSQYTRQGKETQYF. The CDR3 DNA reads as TGTGCCAGCAGCCAGTACACTCGGCAGGGGAAAGAGACCCAGTACTTC. The chain joins TRBV3-1 (or the pseudogene TRBV3-2) to TRBJ2-5; a weak D match, TRBD1 (6 bases). CDR3 length: 16 amino acids. Trimming left V 3 bases short and J 3 bases short, with 17 bases between. Germline CDR1 is LGHDT and CDR2 is YNNKEL (reference sequence).